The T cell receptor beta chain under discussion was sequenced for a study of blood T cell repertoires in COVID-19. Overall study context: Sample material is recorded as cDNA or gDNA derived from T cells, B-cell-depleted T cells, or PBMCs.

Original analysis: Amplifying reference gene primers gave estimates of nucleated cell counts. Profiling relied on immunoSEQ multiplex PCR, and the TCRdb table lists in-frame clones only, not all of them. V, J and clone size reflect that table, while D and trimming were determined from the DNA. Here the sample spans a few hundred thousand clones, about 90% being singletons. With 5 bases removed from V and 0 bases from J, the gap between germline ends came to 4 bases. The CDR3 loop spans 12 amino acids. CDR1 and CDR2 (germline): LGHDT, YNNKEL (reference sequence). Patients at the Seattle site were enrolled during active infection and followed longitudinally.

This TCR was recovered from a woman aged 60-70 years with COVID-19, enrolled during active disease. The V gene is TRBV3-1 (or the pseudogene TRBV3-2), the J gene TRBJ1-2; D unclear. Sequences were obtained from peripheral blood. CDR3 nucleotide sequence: TGTGCCAGCAGCGCTACTAACTATGGCTACACCTTC. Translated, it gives CASSATNYGYTF.